A selection of T cell receptor beta chains follows, all from one sample in a study of shared clonotypes between healthy human individuals. Profiled with immunoSEQ multiplex PCR; TCRdb holds only in-frame clones, not every one. The sample includes roughly 2.6 million clones, just over 90% of them seen just once. The source material was naive CD4+ T cells sorted from blood. These TCRs come from a man between 18 and 29 years old in good health. Both conserved end residues are part of each CDR3. The order of the fields is D gene, V gene, J gene, clone size, CDR3 protein, CDR3 DNA. D genes are given only for firm matches. A row's size may be missing; if present it is once, few, many or a size class.

>.|TRBV6-1|TRBJ1-2|.
CASSEEAGVYGYTF
TGTGCCAGCAGTGAAGAGGCAGGGGTCTATGGCTACACCTTC
>.|TRBV5-4|TRBJ2-5|.
CASSSQGSETQYF
TGTGCCAGCAGCTCTCAGGGCTCTGAGACCCAGTACTTC
>.|TRBV6-6|TRBJ1-2|.
CASSYPTVYGYTF
TGTGCCAGCAGTTACCCAACAGTATATGGCTACACCTTC
>.|TRBV6-1|TRBJ1-4|.
CASRLRATNEKLFF
TGTGCCAGCAGGCTCAGGGCGACTAATGAAAAACTGTTTTTT
>.|TRBV5-4|TRBJ1-3|.
CASSLGAFSSGNTIYF
TGTGCCAGCAGCTTGGGGGCCTTTTCCTCTGGAAACACCATATATTTT
>.|TRBV20-1|TRBJ2-7|.
CSARGAREQYF
TGCAGTGCTAGGGGTGCCCGCGAGCAGTACTTC
>.|TRBV6-4|TRBJ1-6|.
CASSEGRDNSPLHF
TGTGCCAGCAGTGAGGGCAGGGATAATTCACCCCTCCACTTT
>.|TRBV21-1|TRBJ1-2|.
CASSKIPATQTDSHYGYTF
TGTGCCAGCAGCAAAATTCCCGCGACCCAAACCGACAGCCACTATGGCTACACCTTC
>TRBD2|TRBV29-1|TRBJ2-1|.
CSVRPSVGLAGISYNEQFF
TGCAGCGTTCGGCCTTCAGTGGGACTAGCGGGAATCTCCTACAATGAGCAGTTCTTC
>.|TRBV7-9|TRBJ1-1|.
CASSPLVAEAFF
TGTGCCAGCAGTCCTCTAGTAGCTGAAGCTTTCTTT
>.|TRBV27|TRBJ1-1|few
CASSIQGNRQNTEAFF
TGTGCCAGCAGTATCCAGGGAAACCGCCAAAACACTGAAGCTTTCTTT
>TRBD1|TRBV6-6|TRBJ2-7|.
CASSYPGQVVHF
TGTGCCAGCAGTTACCCCGGACAGGTTGTTCACTTC
>.|TRBV4-2|TRBJ2-1|.
CASSPDYANEQFF
TGTGCCAGCAGCCCGGACTACGCGAATGAGCAGTTCTTC
>.|TRBV2|TRBJ1-2|.
CASRNSAGYGYTF
TGTGCCAGCAGAAATTCGGCGGGGTATGGCTACACCTTC
>TRBD2|TRBV12-5|TRBJ2-3|few
CASGSSGSTVTDTQYF
TGTGCTAGTGGTTCTAGCGGGAGTACGGTCACAGATACGCAGTATTTT
>.|TRBV6-6|TRBJ1-2|.
CASSSGQNYGYTF
TGTGCCAGCAGTTCCGGACAGAACTATGGCTACACCTTC
>TRBD2|TRBV9|TRBJ2-5|.
CASSVGALAGLQETQYF
TGTGCCAGCAGCGTAGGGGCTTTAGCGGGATTGCAAGAGACCCAGTACTTC
>.|TRBV7-8|TRBJ1-2|.
CASSDRGRAYGYTF
TGTGCCAGCAGCGACCGCGGGAGGGCCTATGGCTACACCTTC
>TRBD1|TRBV5-4|TRBJ1-3|once
CASSSGGGNTIYF
TGTGCCAGCAGTTCAGGGGGTGGAAACACCATATATTTT
>TRBD1|TRBV30|TRBJ1-5|.
CAWRSPTTGGNQPQHF
TGTGCCTGGAGGTCACCCACTACAGGGGGCAATCAGCCCCAGCATTTT
>.|TRBV4-1|TRBJ1-1|.
CASSRSLVNTEAFF
TGCGCCAGCAGCCGTTCGCTCGTGAACACTGAAGCTTTCTTT
>.|TRBV29-1|TRBJ1-2|.
CSVDGTDGYTF
TGCAGCGTTGACGGGACCGATGGCTACACCTTC
>.|TRBV28|TRBJ2-2|.
CASSFYPLKLQGNTGELFF
TGTGCCAGCAGTTTCTACCCATTAAAACTACAGGGAAACACCGGGGAGCTGTTTTTT
>.|TRBV6-1|TRBJ2-6|.
CASSEDVRRANVLTF
TGTGCCAGCAGTGAAGATGTCCGCCGGGCCAACGTCCTGACTTTC
>.|TRBV7-2|TRBJ1-4|.
CASSLAAPHLAATNEKLFF
TGTGCCAGCAGCTTAGCAGCCCCCCACCTAGCTGCAACTAATGAAAAACTGTTTTTT
>.|TRBV10-3|TRBJ2-5|.
CAIGSGYQETQYF
TGTGCCATCGGATCAGGGTACCAAGAGACCCAGTACTTC
>.|TRBV20-1|TRBJ1-2|.
CSARNYGYTF
TGCAGTGCTAGGAACTATGGCTACACCTTC
>.|TRBV7-9|TRBJ2-1|.
CTSSLSTLGNEQFF
TGTACCAGCAGCTTATCCACCTTGGGGAATGAGCAGTTCTTC
>TRBD2|TRBV7-2|TRBJ2-5|.
CASSFPTSFTETQYF
TGTGCCAGCAGCTTCCCGACTAGCTTCACAGAGACCCAGTACTTC
>TRBD2|TRBV6-5|TRBJ2-5|.
CVSSYVAGGGETQYF
TGTGTCAGCAGTTACGTCGCGGGGGGTGGCGAGACCCAGTACTTC
>TRBD1|TRBV4-3|TRBJ1-5|.
CASSLERTGNQPQHF
TGCGCCAGCAGTCTCGAGCGGACAGGAAATCAGCCCCAGCATTTT
>TRBD2|TRBV4-1|TRBJ2-5|once
CASSQDVAAGGIKTQYF
TGCGCCAGCAGCCAAGATGTGGCAGCGGGGGGGATCAAGACCCAGTACTTC
>TRBD1|TRBV19|TRBJ1-4|.
CASSPGTGRSEKLFF
TGTGCCAGTAGTCCGGGGACAGGGCGGAGTGAAAAACTGTTTTTT
>.|TRBV5-1|TRBJ2-3|.
CASSFLGGKGADTQYF
TGCGCCAGCAGCTTTTTGGGGGGAAAAGGAGCAGATACGCAGTATTTT
>TRBD2|TRBV28|TRBJ2-5|.
CASSPGAGGPGQETQYF
TGTGCCAGCAGCCCAGGGGCGGGGGGGCCGGGACAAGAGACCCAGTACTTC
>.|TRBV10-3|TRBJ1-4|.
CAIRAGDATNEKLFF
TGTGCCATCAGGGCCGGGGATGCAACTAATGAAAAACTGTTTTTT
>TRBD1|TRBV5-1|TRBJ2-3|once
CASSPGQGAITDTQYF
TGCGCCAGCAGCCCGGGACAGGGGGCTATCACAGATACGCAGTATTTT
>.|TRBV25-1|TRBJ2-2|.
CASSGRDRSFRNTGELFF
TGTGCCAGCAGTGGCCGGGACCGGAGTTTTAGAAACACCGGGGAGCTGTTTTTT
>.|TRBV19|TRBJ2-4|.
CASSSGPRGPKNIQYF
TGTGCCAGTAGTTCTGGTCCACGGGGGCCCAAAAACATTCAGTACTTC
>.|TRBV4-3|TRBJ1-2|.
CASSQEYSNYGYTF
TGCGCCAGCAGCCAAGAGTATTCTAACTATGGCTACACCTTC
>TRBD2|TRBV10-3|TRBJ2-3|.
CAISGASGGPSTDTQYF
TGTGCCATCAGTGGCGCTAGCGGGGGCCCTAGCACAGATACGCAGTATTTT
>.|TRBV30|TRBJ1-1|.
CASSRGESTEAFF
TGTGCCTCTAGCAGGGGAGAGAGCACTGAAGCTTTCTTT
>TRBD1|TRBV5-4|TRBJ1-1|.
CASSRDRVETEAFF
TGTGCCAGCAGCCGTGACAGGGTCGAGACTGAAGCTTTCTTT
>TRBD2|TRBV27|TRBJ2-3|.
CASSSWGGDTDTQYF
TGTGCCAGCAGTTCCTGGGGGGGGGACACAGATACGCAGTATTTT
>.|TRBV6-6|TRBJ1-1|.
CASSRGITGTEAFF
TGTGCCAGCAGTAGGGGGATCACGGGCACTGAAGCTTTCTTT
>.|TRBV7-2|TRBJ2-3|once
CAGSWSRTDTQYF
TGTGCCGGCAGCTGGAGCCGCACAGATACGCAGTATTTT
>.|TRBV7-2|TRBJ2-3|.
CASSLVGGGADTQYF
TGTGCCAGCAGCTTAGTAGGGGGAGGGGCAGATACGCAGTATTTT
>.|TRBV5-1|TRBJ2-3|few
CASSFSTDTQYF
TGCGCCAGCAGCTTTAGCACAGATACGCAGTATTTT
>.|TRBV30|TRBJ1-5|.
CAWGDGGSNQPQHF
TGTGCCTGGGGGGATGGGGGTAGCAATCAGCCCCAGCATTTT
>.|TRBV2|TRBJ1-2|.
CASSGGHLNYGYTF
TGTGCCAGCAGTGGGGGACACCTTAACTATGGCTACACCTTC
>TRBD1|TRBV7-9|TRBJ1-6|.
CASSLGQGVYNSPLHF
TGTGCCAGCAGTTTGGGACAGGGGGTCTATAATTCACCCCTCCACTTT
>.|TRBV6-4|TRBJ2-1|.
CASSDDIRDSYNEQFF
TGTGCCAGCAGTGACGATATCAGGGACTCCTACAATGAGCAGTTCTTC
>TRBD1|TRBV5-4|TRBJ1-2|.
CASSQDRGYYGYTF
TGTGCCAGCAGCCAGGACAGGGGATACTATGGCTACACCTTC
>.|TRBV29-1|TRBJ1-4|.
CSVGDEKLFF
TGCAGCGTTGGGGATGAAAAACTGTTTTTT
>TRBD1|TRBV7-2|TRBJ1-1|once
CASSLTGVNTEAFF
TGTGCCAGCAGCCTAACAGGGGTGAACACTGAAGCTTTCTTT